Shown below are 22 T cell receptor beta chains from a single sample sequenced in a study of blood T cell repertoires in COVID-19. Method: immunoSEQ multiplex PCR; TCRdb's copy keeps in-frame clones and lacks some. The sample has 290,000 or so clones, around nine tenths seen once. The sample consisted of peripheral blood. These receptors all stem from a man aged 70 or older with acute or convalescent COVID-19.

The rearrangement uses TRBV11-2 and TRBJ2-3, with D possibly matching TRBD2 (6 bases). The CDR3 runs 16 residues. Germline V gene lookup returns CDR1 SGHAT and CDR2 FQNNGV. Trimming shortened V by 5 bases and J by 2 bases, and 17 bases separated the two germline ends. CDR3 protein: CASSPGTSLNTDTQYF. CDR3 DNA sequence: TGTGCCAGCAGCCCCGGGACTTCTCTTAACACAGATACGCAGTATTTT.

This chain links TRBV7-2 with TRBJ1-6, with D hard to call. The germline V gene has CDR1 SGHTA and CDR2 FQGNSA. The CDR3 has 11 residues. V was trimmed by 8 bases and J by 8 bases, leaving 7 bases between them. CDR3 nucleotide sequence: TGTGCCAGCGCACGAGATTCACCCCTCCACTTT. It codes for CASARDSPLHF.

The rearrangement joins TRBV28 to TRBJ1-5, with no clear D. Between the trimmed V and J ends, which lost 3 bases and 0 bases, there was a span of 6 bases. The CDR3 covers 14 residues. Germline V lookup: CDR1 MDHEN, CDR2 SYDVKM. This chain's CDR3 is CASSFEHSNQPQHF. The CDR3, as DNA: TGTGCCAGCAGTTTTGAGCATAGCAATCAGCCCCAGCATTTT.

The chain links TRBV29-1 to TRBJ2-3; 9 bases fit TRBD2. The CDR3 sequence is 14 residues long. From germline, CDR1 is SQVTM and CDR2 ANQGSEA. With 4 bases clipped from V and 6 bases from J, the junction kept 8 bases outside the gene matches. CDR3 nucleotide sequence: TGCAGCGTTGTCAGGCGGGAGGGCCAGGATACGCAGTATTTT. This sequence encodes CSVVRREGQDTQYF.

The V and J genes are TRBV7-9 and TRBJ2-1; D gene ambiguous. This CDR3 contains 14 residues. The V gene's germline CDR1 is SEHNR and CDR2 FQNEAQ (reference sequence). Trimming pared 1 base from V and 5 bases from J, leaving 9 bases between. This CDR3 reads CASSLDRSNNEQFF. The DNA of the CDR3 is TGTGCCAGCAGCTTAGACCGGTCCAACAATGAGCAGTTCTTC.

The gene calls are TRBV7-2 and TRBJ2-1; no reliable D call. The germline V gene has CDR1 SGHTA and CDR2 FQGNSA. The ends were cut back, 7 bases at V and 8 bases at J, with 9 bases in the middle. The CDR3 is made up of 11 amino acids. CDR3 sequence reads: CASTMGDEQFF. CDR3 nucleotides: TGTGCCAGCACCATGGGCGATGAGCAGTTCTTC.

The gene calls are TRBV15 and TRBJ2-3, with D possibly being TRBD2 (6 bases). The CDR3 runs to 16 residues. CDR1 is LNHNV, CDR2 YYDKDF, per germline (reference sequence). V lost 2 bases to trimming and J lost 1 base, with 13 bases between them. The CDR3 loop reads CATSRIGGRRTDTQYF. For the CDR3, the DNA is TGTGCCACCAGCAGAATCGGGGGTCGGCGCACAGATACGCAGTATTTT. Complete variable domain (other parts from reference TRBV15 and TRBJ2-3): DAMVIQNPRYQVTQFGKPVTLSCSQTLNHNVMYWYQQKSSQAPKLLFHYYDKDFNNEADTPDNFQSRRPNTSFCFLDIRSPGLGDTAMYLCATSRIGGRRTDTQYFGPGTRLTVL.

The sample holds a few counts of this clone. The V gene is TRBV5-8, the J gene TRBJ1-5; the D gene is possibly TRBD1 (5 bases). The germline gives CDR1 SGHTS, CDR2 YDEGEE. The CDR3 length is 12 residues. Trimming removed 3 bases from V and 9 bases from J, with 10 bases in between. Written as DNA, the CDR3 is TGTGCCAGCAGCTCAACAGGAATGCCCCAGCATTTT. Encoded protein: CASSSTGMPQHF.

On this clone: Other DNA sequences in the sample encode the same CDR3. The genes are TRBV3-1 (or the pseudogene TRBV3-2) and TRBJ2-3, with a possible D match to TRBD2 (5 bases). V dropped 0 bases and J dropped 0 bases, with 7 bases sitting between them. CDR3 length: 15 amino acids. The germline gives CDR1 LGHDT, CDR2 YNNKEL (reference sequence). The CDR3 sequence is CASSQDPGSTDTQYF. The CDR3 DNA sequence: TGTGCCAGCAGCCAAGATCCGGGGAGCACAGATACGCAGTATTTT.

Many counts were recorded for this clone. J is TRBJ1-6 and V is TRBV28; 9 bases map to TRBD1. V trimming: 4 bases; J trimming: 7 bases; junction bases outside the gene matches: 5. The CDR3 is 15 amino acids. Germline V gives CDR1 MDHEN, CDR2 SYDVKM. CDR3 in amino acids: CASSSWTGVNSPLHF. CDR3 bases: TGTGCCAGCAGTTCATGGACAGGGGTGAATTCACCCCTCCACTTT.

The chain combines TRBV19 with TRBJ2-3; 9 nucleotides match TRBD1. In germline, CDR1 is LNHDA, CDR2 SQIVND (reference sequence). The CDR3 totals 15 residues. V gave up 0 bases and J gave up 6 bases; unmatched junction bases: 4. Here the CDR3 DNA reads TGTGCCAGTAGTATAGAGGGACAGGGAGCCGATACGCAGTATTTT. Translated, it gives CASSIEGQGADTQYF.

The rearrangement uses TRBV4-3 and TRBJ1-5; 7 bases agree with TRBD1. Looked up from germline, CDR1 is LGHNA and CDR2 is YSLEER. CDR3 length equals 14 residues. V gave up 4 bases and J gave up 2 bases; unmatched junction bases: 2. The CDR3 reads CASSLGTGNQPQHF. For the CDR3, the DNA is TGCGCCAGCAGCCTTGGGACAGGCAATCAGCCCCAGCATTTT.

The chain employs TRBV27 and TRBJ2-5; no firm D call. CDR1 and CDR2 from the germline V gene are MNHEY and SMNVEV (reference sequence). This CDR3 spans 13 amino acids. V dropped 5 bases and J dropped 2 bases, with 9 bases sitting between them. The CDR3 DNA reads TGTGCCAGCAGTCAGAGGCGTCAAGAGACCCAGTACTTC. It encodes CASSQRRQETQYF.

The chain links TRBV7-2 to TRBJ1-4, with a tentative D call TRBD1 (5 bases). V was shortened by 3 bases and J by 4 bases, with 12 bases between the two germline ends. CDR1 SGHTA and CDR2 FQGNSA come from the germline V gene. CDR3 length equals 15 residues. The CDR3 coding sequence is TGTGCCAGCAGCTTGAGTAGGGGCGGTAATGAAAAACTGTTTTTT. Protein: CASSLSRGGNEKLFF.

V is TRBV13 and J is TRBJ2-5; 10 bases fit TRBD1. This CDR3 region has 14 residues. From germline, CDR1 is PRHDT and CDR2 FYEKMQ (reference sequence). With 5 bases clipped from V and 5 bases from J, the junction kept 5 bases outside the gene matches. The CDR3 reads CASSTGQGRETQYF. As DNA, the CDR3 is TGTGCCAGCAGCACGGGACAGGGGCGGGAGACCCAGTACTTC.

This clone was found once. This chain uses TRBV5-4 with TRBJ1-6; unclear D gene. The V and J ends lost 0 bases and 9 bases respectively, with 4 bases between them. Germline CDR1 reads SGHNT; CDR2 reads YYREEE (reference sequence). This CDR3 region has 12 residues. CDR3 amino acids: CASSLDSSPLHF. The CDR3 nucleotides are TGTGCCAGCAGCTTGGACAGTTCACCCCTCCACTTT. The full variable domain, in which reference TRBV5-4 and TRBJ1-6 provide the parts outside the CDR3, is ETGVTQSPTHLIKTRGQQVTLRCSSQSGHNTVSWYQQALGQGPQFIFQYYREEENGRGNFPPRFSGLQFPNYSSELNVNALELDDSALYLCASSLDSSPLHFGNGTRLTVT.

CDR3 nucleotide sequence: TGTGCCAGCACCACAACGGACAGGGGGATCCATGAGCAGTTCTTC. Translated, it gives CASTTTDRGIHEQFF. This sequence joins TRBV27 and TRBJ2-1; 10 bases align to TRBD1. This CDR3 is 15 amino acids long. Trimming at V came to 7 bases and at J to 8 bases, leaving 11 bases not matched to a gene. Germline CDR1 reads MNHEY; CDR2 reads SMNVEV (reference sequence).

V is TRBV28 and J is TRBJ2-3; tentative D call: TRBD2 (5 bases). The CDR3 extends over 12 amino acids. With 8 bases removed from V and 0 bases from J, the gap between germline ends came to 6 bases. Germline V gene lookup returns CDR1 MDHEN and CDR2 SYDVKM. Here the CDR3 DNA reads TGTGCCAGCGGGAGAAGCACAGATACGCAGTATTTT. The encoded protein is CASGRSTDTQYF.

The rearrangement uses TRBV5-1 and TRBJ1-2; D gene ambiguous. This CDR3 is built from 15 residues. Germline V gene data show CDR1 as SGHRS and CDR2 as YFSETQ. Trimming took off 0 bases at V and 3 bases at J, with 12 bases between the two ends. The CDR3 protein is CASSLGGVKDYGYTF. The CDR3 DNA reads TGCGCCAGCAGCTTGGGGGGAGTAAAGGACTATGGCTACACCTTC.

This chain uses TRBV7-2 with TRBJ2-5; 10 nucleotides agree with TRBD2. This CDR3 comprises 17 residues. V shed 0 bases and J 3 bases; nucleotides not matched to a gene: 7. Germline CDR1 SGHTA, CDR2 FQGNSA. The CDR3 here is CASSLAFSLAGEETQYF. In DNA, the CDR3 is TGTGCCAGCAGCTTAGCGTTCTCTCTAGCGGGAGAAGAGACCCAGTACTTC.

This chain links TRBV5-1 with TRBJ1-2, with 7 bases that match TRBD1. CDR1 is SGHRS and CDR2 is YFSETQ in the germline V gene. This CDR3 region has 15 residues. V dropped 0 bases and J dropped 5; count of bases not matched to a gene: 7. The CDR3 DNA sequence: TGCGCCAGCAGCTTGGACCCGGGACAGCCATATGGCTACACCTTC. This sequence encodes CASSLDPGQPYGYTF. The whole variable domain, filled in from reference TRBV5-1 and TRBJ1-2, reads KAGVTQTPRYLIKTRGQQVTLSCSPISGHRSVSWYQQTPGQGLQFLFEYFSETQRNKGNFPGRFSGRQFSNSRSEMNVSTLELGDSALYLCASSLDPGQPYGYTFGSGTRLTVV.

DNA for the CDR3: TGCGCCAGCAGCCCTACCAGGGGGGCGAGCACAGATACGCAGTATTTT. Translated: CASSPTRGASTDTQYF. The rearrangement joins TRBV5-1 to TRBJ2-3; possible D gene TRBD1, 7 bases. Trimming shortened V by 4 bases and J by 0 bases, and 15 bases separated the two germline ends. The CDR3 extends over 16 amino acids. Germline assignment: CDR1 SGHRS and CDR2 YFSETQ.